A single sample is the source of the 8 T cell receptor beta chains below, sequenced in a study of molecular identifiers for immune sequencing clone quantification. TCRdb analysed the PCR reads with MiXCR anew, one entry per CDR3 protein. The table shows about 510,000 distinct CDR3 sequences, with roughly 25% occurring only once. Material for sequencing was naive CD8+ T cells from blood, with Jurkat cell RNA spiked in. The subset was: FACS-sorted CD8+CD4-CCR7+CD45RA+ naive T cells. Source of these receptors: a human donor in good health. Some libraries in this study had Jurkat cell RNA spiked in.

This clonotype appeared many times. The genes are TRBV7-6 and TRBJ2-5; 13 positions agree with TRBD2. Germline V gene sequence: CDR1 SGHVS, CDR2 FNYEAQ. The CDR3 runs to 16 residues. After removal of 6 bases from V and 1 base from J, the junction contained 5 bases not matched to a gene. The CDR3 loop reads CASSWTSGGPQETQYF. Here the CDR3 DNA reads TGTGCCAGCAGTTGGACTAGCGGGGGACCCCAAGAGACCCAGTACTTC.

The CDR3 DNA sequence: TGCGCCAGCAGCCTTACTCCCGGGACATTGGTCTATGGCTACACCTTC. Its translation: CASSLTPGTLVYGYTF. V is TRBV4-1 and J is TRBJ1-2; tentative D call: TRBD1 (6 bases). The ends were cut back, 4 bases at V and 4 bases at J, with 19 bases in the middle. The germline V gene has CDR1 MGHRA and CDR2 YSYEKL. The CDR3 extends over 16 amino acids.

This clonotype was seen repeatedly, ten times or more. This sequence joins TRBV24-1 and TRBJ2-3; possibly TRBD2 for D (7 bases). V was shortened by 5 bases and J by 3 bases, with 11 bases between the two germline ends. Germline CDR1 reads KGHDR; CDR2 reads SFDVKD. The CDR3 is 14 residues long. CDR3 region: CATSARGRTDTQYF. Written as DNA, the CDR3 is TGTGCCACCAGTGCGCGGGGGCGGACAGATACGCAGTATTTT.

This clonotype was picked up many times. This chain connects TRBV13 to TRBJ2-5; tentatively, D is TRBD1 (5 bases). Germline CDR1 and CDR2: PRHDT and FYEKMQ (reference sequence). CDR3 length: 16 amino acids. The V end lost 6 bases, the J end lost 1 base, and 18 bases lay between the germline ends. The DNA for the CDR3 is TGTGCCAGCAGGCCTTTGGCGACAGACCGCCAAGAGACCCAGTACTTC. Protein sequence: CASRPLATDRQETQYF.

This clonotype was seen a few times. The rearrangement links TRBV7-2 to TRBJ2-7, with D tentatively TRBD2 (7 bases). This CDR3 contains 16 residues. CDR1 SGHTA and CDR2 FQGNSA come from the germline V gene. Trimming shortened V by 0 bases and J by 3 bases, and 15 bases separated the two germline ends. Here the CDR3 reads CASSLAGGDKRYEQYF. CDR3 coding DNA: TGTGCCAGCAGCTTAGCGGGAGGGGACAAACGCTACGAGCAGTACTTC.

This clonotype was observed at least ten times. This chain links TRBV4-3 with TRBJ2-3; no clear D gene. Trimming removed 0 bases at V and 6 bases at J, with 7 bases between. The V gene's germline CDR1 is LGHNA and CDR2 YSLEER. The CDR3 runs 13 residues. The CDR3 DNA is TGCGCCAGCAGCCAAGACAAAGCGGATACGCAGTATTTT. Translation: CASSQDKADTQYF.

This clonotype has more than one count but fewer than ten. The V gene is TRBV15, the J gene TRBJ2-3; 8 bases align to TRBD2. J lost 3 bases, V lost 0 bases, and 8 bases had no gene match. Per the germline V gene, CDR1 is LNHNV and CDR2 is YYDKDF (reference sequence). The CDR3 length is 17 residues. The CDR3 region is CATSRDLTSVGTDTQYF. The CDR3 bases are TGTGCCACCAGCAGAGACCTGACTAGCGTAGGTACAGATACGCAGTATTTT. Supplemented by reference TRBV15 and TRBJ2-3, the full variable domain reads DAMVIQNPRYQVTQFGKPVTLSCSQTLNHNVMYWYQQKSSQAPKLLFHYYDKDFNNEADTPDNFQSRRPNTSFCFLDIRSPGLGDTAMYLCATSRDLTSVGTDTQYFGPGTRLTVL.

This clonotype showed up just a few times. The rearrangement links TRBV20-1 to TRBJ2-2; 10 bases map to TRBD2. The CDR3 is 17 residues long. Trimming at V came to 0 bases and at J to 0 bases, leaving 4 bases not matched to a gene. Germline CDR1 reads DFQATT; CDR2 reads SNEGSKA (reference sequence). The CDR3 region has the DNA TGCAGTGCTAGAGATCTGGGACTAGCGTCGAACACCGGGGAGCTGTTTTTT. Its protein is CSARDLGLASNTGELFF.